The clone carrying this TCR beta chain has just a few counts. As yet, its antigen is unknown. These data are taken from a study of T-cell reconstitution after alpha-beta-depleted transplantation in children. CDR1 is SGDLS and CDR2 is YYNGEE in the germline V gene. The CDR3 has 13 amino acids. Trimming cost V 3 bases and J 7 bases, with 14 bases left between them. Whole-study results and caveats: There were some patients whose high TCRbeta diversity at day 60 came from surviving recipient T cells and thymic progenitors. T-cell numbers and diversity, one year after transplant, stemmed largely from T cells that were newly produced. Several hundred expanded graft clones reportedly supplied alpha-beta T cells about two months after transplant.

The library targeted TCRbeta and was prepared with unique molecular identifiers. TCRdb re-called the PCR reads through MiXCR, storing one row per CDR3 protein. This sample has approximately 300,000 distinct CDR3 sequences; around 10% occur once, and the top ten carry roughly a quarter. The chain is built from TRBV9 and TRBJ2-7, with D possibly being TRBD1 or TRBD2 (5 bases each). This TCR came from a male patient between 2 and 10 years old who had a stem cell transplant for chronic granulomatous disease, so the T cells may come from the graft donor. Specimen: peripheral blood, collected 180 days after TCRalphabeta/CD19-depleted stem cell transplant. CDR3 sequence: CASSAGTLGEQYF. CDR3 coding DNA: TGTGCCAGCAGCGCCGGGACCCTTGGGGAGCAGTACTTC.